This T cell receptor beta chain was identified during a study of blood T cell repertoires in COVID-19. As for the study in general: The United States, Italy and Spain supplied acute and convalescent COVID-19 samples. PBMCs, B-cell-depleted T cells, or T cells provided the cDNA or gDNA that made up the material.

The V end lost 10 bases, the J end lost 3 bases, and 16 bases lay between the germline ends. This CDR3 region has 13 residues. Germline V gene lookup returns CDR1 SNHLY and CDR2 FYNNEI. In the source study's methods: Nucleated cell number was recorded as an estimate derived from reference gene primer amplification. Assay used: immunoSEQ multiplex PCR; TCRdb lists only in-frame clones, some missing. V and J calls and clone size are copied from that table; D and trimming were computed from the DNA. The sample lists under 300,000 clones, about 85% occurring once. Sequencing was carried out using peripheral blood. The J gene is TRBJ2-7, the V gene TRBV2; D may be TRBD1 (6 bases). This TCR derives from a human donor in a cohort sampled during active COVID-19. The CDR3 reads CATSEQGYYEQYF. The CDR3 coding sequence is TGTGCCACCTCGGAACAGGGTTACTACGAGCAGTACTTC. Together with reference TRBV2 and TRBJ2-7, the CDR3 gives the full variable domain: EPEVTQTPSHQVTQMGQEVILRCVPISNHLYFYWYRQILGQKVEFLVSFYNNEISEKSEIFDDQFSVERPDGSNFTLKIRSTKLEDSAMYFCATSEQGYYEQYFGPGTRLTVT.